The entry below gives a single T cell receptor (beta chain) sequence along with its context. The antigen is not known. Trimming took 5 bases from V and 4 from J, leaving 15 bases between them. The V gene's germline CDR1 is SEHNR and CDR2 FQNEAQ (reference sequence). This CDR3 is 15 amino acids long. These data originate in a study of T cell responses to AZD1222 COVID-19 vaccine. Overall study findings and caveats: Seropositivity was recorded at baseline in only a handful of AZD1222 recipients. Unmutated variant regions are reportedly targeted by nearly half of spike-specific TCRs.

Profiled with immunoSEQ multiplex PCR; TCRdb holds only in-frame clones, not every one. Among about 150,000 clones, 93% were seen once, and the ten largest hold less than 6.5%. This clonotype was obtained from an adult in good health. The V call is TRBV7-9, the J call TRBJ2-1; TRBD1 is a possible D gene (6 bases). The specimen was peripheral blood, collected on day 0 of AZD1222 vaccination. The CDR3 coding sequence is TGTGCCAGCAGCCTAGGGGGTAGGACTTACAATGAGCAGTTCTTC. This gives the protein CASSLGGRTYNEQFF.